This T cell receptor beta chain emerged from a study of T cell changes during pregnancy in multiple sclerosis. Per the germline V gene, CDR1 is MNHEY and CDR2 is SMNVEV (reference sequence). Germline trimming cut 5 bases from V and 12 bases from J; bases unmatched to any gene: 17. The CDR3 totals 15 residues. The protocol was immunoSEQ multiplex PCR, while the TCRdb copy is restricted to in-frame clones and leaves out a portion. The data hold 75,000 to 95,000 clones, with more than 90% observed a single time. The input for sequencing was peripheral blood, taken in the first trimester of pregnancy. J is TRBJ2-7 and V is TRBV27, with 9 bases aligning to TRBD2. The sequence was obtained from a female donor with multiple sclerosis, enrolled in a pregnancy study. CDR3 nucleotide sequence: TGTGCCAGCAGTCTCCCGGGACTAGCAGGGGGAGGGATGTACTTC. Amino acids: CASSLPGLAGGGMYF.